The 14 T cell receptor beta chains presented below share a single source sample, sequenced in a study of T-cell reconstitution after alpha-beta-depleted transplantation in children. Unique molecular identifiers featured in how the TCRbeta library was prepared. TCRdb processed the PCR reads anew with MiXCR; each CDR3 protein has one entry. In the table there are hundreds of thousands of distinct CDR3 sequences, over 10% of which are singletons. Sample: PBMCs, mostly from graft donor cells, taken 360 days after TCRalphabeta/CD19-depleted stem cell transplant. The receptors stem from a male patient aged 10 to 17 who had a stem cell transplant for acute myeloid leukemia, so the T cells may come from the graft donor.

The V and J genes are TRBV7-2 and TRBJ2-5; possibly TRBD1 or TRBD2 for D (5 bases each). CDR3 size: 14 residues. Trimming shortened V by 1 base and J by 7 bases, and 13 bases separated the two germline ends. The germline gives CDR1 SGHTA, CDR2 FQGNSA. The CDR3 DNA sequence: TGTGCCAGCAGCTTAGGATCGCAGGGACCGACCCAGTACTTC. Amino acid sequence: CASSLGSQGPTQYF.

This clonotype has only a few counts. This rearrangement joins TRBV28 to TRBJ2-7; 8 bases align to TRBD1. CDR3 size: 16 residues. Germline CDR1 reads MDHEN; CDR2 reads SYDVKM. J gave up 2 bases and V 6 bases, and 12 bases lay outside the gene matches. CDR3 amino acids: CASSSMWGQEPYEQYF. CDR3 nucleotide sequence: TGTGCCAGCAGCTCAATGTGGGGACAGGAGCCCTACGAGCAGTACTTC.

This clonotype was recorded many times. This sequence joins TRBV20-1 and TRBJ2-1; 14 nucleotides match TRBD2. CDR1 is DFQATT, CDR2 SNEGSKA, per germline (reference sequence). The CDR3 runs 17 residues. V lost 1 base, J lost 6 bases, and 8 bases stayed unmatched. In nucleotides, the CDR3 is TGCAGTGCTAGAGGAGGGACTAGCGGGAGAATGGCCAATGAGCAGTTCTTC. Translation gives CSARGGTSGRMANEQFF.

This clonotype occurred many times. This chain links TRBV27 with TRBJ2-2, with 8 bases fitting TRBD2. J lost 4 bases, V lost 1 base, and 11 bases had no gene match. The germline V gene has CDR1 MNHEY and CDR2 SMNVEV (reference sequence). This CDR3 spans 18 amino acids. The CDR3 is CASSLLVLAGLGTGELFF. The CDR3 coding sequence is TGTGCCAGCAGTTTATTAGTGCTAGCGGGTCTCGGCACCGGGGAGCTGTTTTTT.

This clonotype turned up a few times. This chain connects TRBV9 to TRBJ2-1; the D is unclear. V gave up 4 bases and J gave up 0 bases, with 17 bases separating them. The CDR3 runs to 17 residues. Germline lookup yields CDR1 SGDLS and CDR2 YYNGEE. DNA of the CDR3: TGTGCCAGCAGCCCTTTGGCGGATAAGAGCTCCTACAATGAGCAGTTCTTC. Protein: CASSPLADKSSYNEQFF.

This clonotype was seen ten or more times. The chain employs TRBV12-3 or TRBV12-4 and TRBJ2-2; 7 bases are a match to TRBD1. V lost 7 bases and J lost 7; bases outside the gene matches: 6. This CDR3 has 13 residues. The DNA for the CDR3 is TGTGCCAGCAATACAGGGGTAGGCGGGGAGCTGTTTTTT. Protein: CASNTGVGGELFF.

There are a few counts of this clonotype. This rearrangement joins TRBV15 to TRBJ2-7, with 7 bases that match TRBD2. Germline CDR1 is LNHNV and CDR2 is YYDKDF (reference sequence). The CDR3 consists of 13 residues. Germline trimming cut 5 bases from V and 6 bases from J; bases unmatched to any gene: 7. The chain's CDR3 is CATSGQPGGEQYF. Here the CDR3 DNA reads TGTGCCACCAGCGGTCAGCCGGGGGGCGAGCAGTACTTC.

The rearrangement links TRBV6-2 or TRBV6-3 to TRBJ1-5, with no clear D. The V gene's germline CDR1 is MNHEY and CDR2 SVGEGT. Trimming cost V 7 bases and J 3 bases, with 10 bases left between them. The CDR3 length is 13 residues. CDR3 in amino acids: CASNRYNNQPQHF. The DNA of the CDR3 is TGTGCCAGCAATAGGTACAACAATCAGCCCCAGCATTTT.

This clonotype came up a few times. The chain has TRBV20-1 and TRBJ2-6; no definite D call. Trimming shortened V by 8 bases and J by 0 bases, and 11 bases separated the two germline ends. The CDR3 has 14 residues. Germline V gives CDR1 DFQATT, CDR2 SNEGSKA (reference sequence). CDR3 in DNA: TGCAGTTCCGAGAGAAGCTCTGGGGCCAACGTCCTGACTTTC. Protein product: CSSERSSGANVLTF.

The CDR3 DNA reads TGCGCCAGCAGCCAAGAGGGCCGGGGTCATGAGCAGTTCTTC. Its translation: CASSQEGRGHEQFF. This chain connects TRBV4-3 to TRBJ2-1; possible D gene TRBD2, 5 bases. V gave up 0 bases and J gave up 8 bases, with 11 bases separating them. The CDR3 spans 14 residues. CDR1 LGHNA and CDR2 YSLEER come from the germline V gene.

This clonotype was seen repeatedly, ten times or more. V gene TRBV5-1 combines with J gene TRBJ2-7; TRBD1 aligns across 8 bases. Germline CDR1 SGHRS, CDR2 YFSETQ. The J segment lost 3 bases and the V segment lost 4 bases, leaving 9 bases of the junction unmatched. CDR3 length: 15 residues. The CDR3 DNA reads TGCGCCAGCAGCCCGTCCCGGGACAGGTACTACGAGCAGTACTTC. It encodes CASSPSRDRYYEQYF.

This clonotype was seen repeatedly, ten times or more. This chain connects TRBV14 to TRBJ2-7; D may be TRBD2 (5 bases). The V gene's germline CDR1 is SGHDN and CDR2 FVKESK. Trimming removed 2 bases at V and 1 base at J, with 18 bases between. The CDR3 sequence is 17 residues long. This chain's CDR3 is CASSQRPAIWRSYEQYF. CDR3 in DNA: TGTGCCAGCAGCCAACGGCCTGCTATTTGGAGGTCCTACGAGCAGTACTTC.

This clonotype occurred many times. This chain connects TRBV12-3 or TRBV12-4 to TRBJ2-5, with D tentatively TRBD1 (5 bases). V gave up 3 bases and J gave up 1 base, with 12 bases separating them. The CDR3 runs 15 residues. This CDR3 is CASSLGRVTQETQYF. The CDR3 region has the DNA TGTGCCAGCAGTTTGGGCAGGGTAACCCAAGAGACCCAGTACTTC.

The chain recombines TRBV6-2 or TRBV6-3 with TRBJ2-5; D remains unclear. Looked up from germline, CDR1 is MNHEY and CDR2 is SVGEGT. The CDR3 sequence is 12 residues long. The V and J ends lost 0 bases and 13 bases respectively, with 12 bases between them. The DNA for the CDR3 is TGTGCCAGCAGTTACTCGAGTGCCGCAGGGTACTTC. This translates into CASSYSSAAGYF.